The clone carrying this T cell receptor (beta chain) occurred many times. Its antigen remains unidentified. The data were taken from a study of regulatory T cells in long-lasting Graves disease. Described time point: persistent/refractory GD, antithyroid drugs over 5 years with positive TRAb. Extracted PBMC RNA gave rise to the TCR library. Libraries of TCR beta came from iRepertoire HTBI primers plus Arm-PCR of CDR3 regions. MiXCR, applied by TCRdb to the multiplex PCR reads, yields one record per CDR3 protein. The data contain approximately 400,000 distinct CDR3 sequences, less than 25% of them singletons. This CDR3 spans 15 amino acids. The trim removed 2 bases at V and 1 base at J, leaving 5 bases unmatched. Germline values: CDR1 MDHEN, CDR2 SYDVKM. Study findings and constraints: Patients whose Graves' disease persisted exhibited lower TCR diversity than those newly diagnosed. Fewer public clonotypes were shared by new patients (approximately 970) than by persistent patients (around 2,900).

The sequence derives from a female donor with Graves disease. The sample consisted of peripheral blood mononuclear cells (PBMCs), taken when the disease was refractory, from a patient treated with antithyroid drugs. This chain connects TRBV28 to TRBJ2-7, with TRBD2 identical over 7 bases. The CDR3 sequence: CASSLTASGSYEQYF. The CDR3 DNA sequence: TGTGCCAGCAGTTTAACGGCTAGCGGATCCTACGAGCAGTACTTC.